This TCR beta chain is drawn from a study of blood T cells in healthy people across ages. Study findings and constraints: Long-lived donors had more naive CD4+ cells and higher diversity than aged donors. Observed TCR beta diversity per million T cells went down as age went up. This fall followed a roughly linear course with age.

A second PCR, run for roughly 7 to 12 cycles, used a sample-barcoded 5' primer plus a J-beta primer mix. Each cDNA was tagged by a template-switch adaptor containing 12 random nucleotides. CDR3-containing paired-end reads numbered at least 2.5 million in each sample. Using its own MiXCR run on the 5' RACE reads, TCRdb lists one record per CDR3 protein. Of roughly 1,700,000 distinct CDR3 sequences listed, roughly 27% are singletons. This clonotype has just a few counts. Antigen specificity is unknown. The CDR3 has 15 amino acids. Germline loops: CDR1 SGHRS, CDR2 YFSETQ. Trimming removed 3 bases from V and 3 bases from J; junction bases left unmatched: 7.

The gene calls are TRBV5-1 and TRBJ2-3; 7 bases are a match to TRBD2. Sequencing was done on a sample of blood. The TCR comes from a woman under 40 in good health. CDR3 in amino acids: CASSYGLEVTDTQYF. The DNA of the CDR3 is TGCGCCAGCAGCTATGGACTAGAGGTAACAGATACGCAGTATTTT.